The text below deals with one T cell receptor (beta chain). The target antigen is unknown. The record originates from a study of memory CD4+ T cells and cytomegalovirus serostatus. Findings and limits, study-wide: CD4+ memory repertoires contained 67 of 164 reported CMV TCRbeta sequences.

Single viable CD3+CD4+CD8-CD45RO+ cells were sorted as the memory CD4+ T cells. Serum IgG to CMV pp150, pp28, p38 and p52 defined serostatus. Original processing notes: Out-of-frame sequences were removed, leaving a few million distinct TCRbeta sequences. Assay used: immunoSEQ multiplex PCR; TCRdb lists only in-frame clones, some missing. V and J calls and clone size are given by that table; D and trimming were obtained from the DNA. This table holds about 50,000 clones, about 80% found once. This CDR3 region has 14 residues. Germline CDR1 and CDR2: MGHDK and SYGVNS. Trimming removed 4 bases at V and 10 bases at J, with 14 bases between.

The sequence was obtained from an adult in good health and CMV-seronegative. The sample consisted of memory CD4+ T cells from blood. The gene calls are TRBV25-1 and TRBJ1-6; weak D call: TRBD1 (6 bases). CDR3 sequence: CASSATGFGSPLHF. For the CDR3, the DNA is TGTGCCAGCAGTGCTACAGGGTTTGGGTCACCCCTCCACTTT.